This TCR beta chain is drawn from a study of PD-1 blockade in classical Hodgkin lymphoma. Every patient was affected by relapse after autologous stem cell transplantation, while exposure to brentuximab vedotin was not uniform. Patients had relapsed/refractory classical Hodgkin lymphoma with complete response, partial response or progressive disease as best response. This clone has just a few counts. Produced via immunoSEQ multiplex PCR; TCRdb's table is partial and in-frame only. Of over 90,000 clones listed, about 88% are singletons. V was cut by 11 bases and J by 7 bases, with 15 bases left in between. Germline-derived CDR1 and CDR2 are MGHDK and SYGVNS. This CDR3 is built from 11 residues.

The sequence was collected from a human donor with classical Hodgkin lymphoma. The rearrangement joins TRBV25-1 to TRBJ2-7; tentative D call: TRBD2 (5 bases). The sample consisted of peripheral blood mononuclear cells (PBMCs), taken before the second cycle of nivolumab. The CDR3 sequence: CAAGDLREQYF. CDR3 in DNA: TGTGCCGCGGGTGACCTACGAGAGCAGTACTTC.